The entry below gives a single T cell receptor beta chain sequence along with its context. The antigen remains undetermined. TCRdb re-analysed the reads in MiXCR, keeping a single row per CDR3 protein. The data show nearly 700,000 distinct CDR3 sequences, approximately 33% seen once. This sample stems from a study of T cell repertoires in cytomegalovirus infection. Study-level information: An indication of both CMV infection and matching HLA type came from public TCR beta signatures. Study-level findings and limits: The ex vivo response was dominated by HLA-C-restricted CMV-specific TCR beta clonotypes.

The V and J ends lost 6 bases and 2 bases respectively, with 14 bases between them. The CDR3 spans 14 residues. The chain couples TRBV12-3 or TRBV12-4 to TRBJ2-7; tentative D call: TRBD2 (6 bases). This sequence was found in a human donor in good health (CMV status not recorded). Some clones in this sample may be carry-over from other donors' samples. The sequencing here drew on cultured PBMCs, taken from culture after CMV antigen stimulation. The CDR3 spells CASSPTSPAYEQYF. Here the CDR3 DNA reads TGTGCCAGCAGCCCGACTAGTCCCGCCTACGAGCAGTACTTC.